This is a list of T cell receptor beta chains from one sample in a study of blood T cell repertoires in COVID-19. Measured with immunoSEQ multiplex PCR; TCRdb has only the in-frame clones, and not every one. The sample has a few hundred thousand clones; 87% are singletons. The sequencing sample was made of PBMCs or T cells enriched from blood (not recorded which). These TCRs come from a woman in her late teens or twenties who had recovered from COVID-19. CDR3s include the opening cysteine and the closing phenylalanine or tryptophan. D genes are given only for firm matches. Clone size, where shown, is once, few, many, or a class for clones that have expanded.

>.|TRBV11-3|.|TRBJ1-2
TGTGCCAGCAGCTTGAGCGGCTACGGCTACACCTTC
CASSLSGYGYTF
>.|TRBV7-9|once|TRBJ2-5
TGTGCCAGCAGCTTAGGTCTAGAGACCCAGTACTTC
CASSLGLETQYF
>.|TRBV3-1/TRBV3-2|many|TRBJ2-7
TGTGCCAGCAGCCTTGGACAGCACTCCTACGAGCAGTACTTC
CASSLGQHSYEQYF
>.|TRBV7-9|.|TRBJ1-4
TGTGCCAGCAGCTTAGACACAGGGTTTAATGAAAAACTGTTTTTT
CASSLDTGFNEKLFF
>.|TRBV7-2|.|TRBJ1-1
TGTGCCAGCAGCTTTATCCCGGGGAACACTGAAGCTTTCTTT
CASSFIPGNTEAFF
>.|TRBV27|.|TRBJ1-4
TGTGCCAGCAGTTTTCGATCCCAGGGATGGGAAAAACTGTTTTTT
CASSFRSQGWEKLFF
>.|TRBV7-2|.|TRBJ1-5
TGTGCCAGCAGCTTAGTCCCCCAGGGGTATGGCAATCAGCCCCAGCATTTT
CASSLVPQGYGNQPQHF
>.|TRBV27|once|TRBJ1-1
TGTGCCAGCAGGATTTCTCCAGGGTTTAGTGAAGCTTTCTTT
CASRISPGFSEAFF
>.|TRBV7-2|.|TRBJ2-7
TGTGCCAGCAGCTCAACAGGCTACGAGCAGTACTTC
CASSSTGYEQYF
>TRBD1|TRBV4-3|.|TRBJ2-7
TGCGCCAGCAGCCAGACCGGGACAGGGTTCTACGAGCAGTACTTC
CASSQTGTGFYEQYF
>.|TRBV7-9|.|TRBJ2-5
TGTGCCAGCTCGGGGTTCGGAGAGACCCAGTACTTC
CASSGFGETQYF
>TRBD1|TRBV14|.|TRBJ1-1
TGTGCCAGCAGCCAAGATCGGACAGGGGGGAACACTGAAGCTTTCTTT
CASSQDRTGGNTEAFF
>.|TRBV3-1/TRBV3-2|.|TRBJ2-4
TGTGCCAGCAGCCCATTTCAGTACTTC
CASSPFQYF
>.|TRBV25-1|once|TRBJ1-6
TGTGCCAGCAGTCACCGGCGGCAGTTGAATTCACCCCTCCACTTT
CASSHRRQLNSPLHF
>TRBD1|TRBV5-1|once|TRBJ1-2
TGCGCCAGCAGCTTGGAACAGGGGAGTGGCTACACCTTC
CASSLEQGSGYTF
>.|TRBV7-9|once|TRBJ2-5
TGTGCCAGCAGCCTCCAAGAGACCCAGTACTTC
CASSLQETQYF
>TRBD1|TRBV19|.|TRBJ2-1
TGTGCCAGTACTATATTTAAAGGGACAGGGCCCCCAAATGAGCAGTTCTTC
CASTIFKGTGPPNEQFF
>TRBD1|TRBV6-5|.|TRBJ1-3
TGTGCCAGCAGTATGGACAGGGATGGAAACACCATATATTTT
CASSMDRDGNTIYF
>TRBD1|TRBV5-5|.|TRBJ2-7
TGTGCCAGCAGCCTTGGACAGGGGAGGACCTCCTACGAGCAGTACTTC
CASSLGQGRTSYEQYF
>TRBD1|TRBV5-1|.|TRBJ1-2
TGCGCCAGCAGCTCGAGACAGGGGACTTATGGCTACACCTTC
CASSSRQGTYGYTF
>TRBD2|TRBV7-8|.|TRBJ2-7
TGTGCCAGCAGCTTTACTAGCGGGTTCTCCTACGAGCAGTACTTC
CASSFTSGFSYEQYF
>.|TRBV6-6|.|TRBJ1-1
TGTGCCAGCAGGGGATTGGACAGACTGAACACTGAAGCTTTCTTT
CASRGLDRLNTEAFF
>TRBD1|TRBV28|.|TRBJ1-2
TGTGCCAGCGCTATACCCGGGACAGGGGGTCATGGCTACACCTTC
CASAIPGTGGHGYTF
>.|TRBV6-5|.|TRBJ1-4
TGTGCCAGCAGTCCGTCCGCAACTAATGAAAAACTGTTTTTT
CASSPSATNEKLFF
>.|TRBV10-1|.|TRBJ1-2
TGCGCCAGCAGTGAGACCATTCAGGGGCAGGTCTATGGCTACACCTTC
CASSETIQGQVYGYTF
>.|TRBV4-2|.|TRBJ1-6
TGTGCCAGCAGCCCGCGGGGAGGGGCCTATAATTCACCCCTCCACTTT
CASSPRGGAYNSPLHF
>TRBD1|TRBV4-1|.|TRBJ1-1
TGCGCCAGCAGCCCTCATGGAAGGGGGCGAGTCACTGAAGCTTTCTTT
CASSPHGRGRVTEAFF
>.|TRBV6-1|.|TRBJ2-1
TGTGCCAGCAGTGAGAGGATCCAGGGAAGGGATGAGCAGTTCTTC
CASSERIQGRDEQFF
>TRBD1|TRBV18|.|TRBJ1-2
TGTGCCAGCTCACCACCGGGACAGGGGGAGATCTATGGCTACACCTTC
CASSPPGQGEIYGYTF
>.|TRBV2|.|TRBJ1-2
TGTGCCAGCAGCCAGGGTCCTAACTATGGCTACACCTTC
CASSQGPNYGYTF
>TRBD2|TRBV4-2|.|TRBJ2-2
TGTGCCAGCAGCCCCGCCGGCGGGAGCGTGGTCGGGGAGCTGTTTTTT
CASSPAGGSVVGELFF
>.|TRBV27|.|TRBJ1-1
TGTGCCACCCAATTCGCCCCTAGGACTGAAGCTTTCTTT
CATQFAPRTEAFF
>TRBD1|TRBV19|.|TRBJ1-5
TGTGCCAGTAGTATAGGGACAGGGACCCAGCCCCAGCATTTT
CASSIGTGTQPQHF
>.|TRBV20-1|many|TRBJ2-3
TGCAGTGCTACTAAGTCAGATACGCAGTATTTT
CSATKSDTQYF
>.|TRBV24-1|.|TRBJ2-7
TGTGCCACCAGTGGGAGGGGTCCGCACGAGCAGTACTTC
CATSGRGPHEQYF
>.|TRBV28|.|TRBJ1-2
TGTGCCAGCAGTCTCGCGAGGAGTGACTATGGCTACACCTTC
CASSLARSDYGYTF
>TRBD1|TRBV9|once|TRBJ1-5
TGTGCCAGCAGCCCAGGGGGCGCGAATCAGCCCCAGCATTTT
CASSPGGANQPQHF
>.|TRBV5-1|many|TRBJ2-7
TGCGCCAGCAGCTCGGGATCGGCTGGCGAGCAGTACTTC
CASSSGSAGEQYF
>.|TRBV4-2|.|TRBJ1-1
TGTGCCAGCAGCCCAGAGGGGGGGACTGAAGCTTTCTTT
CASSPEGGTEAFF